This note documents a single T cell receptor (beta chain) sequence. The data were taken from a study of blood T cell repertoires in COVID-19. Methods used by the authors: Cell counts per sample came from amplifying reference gene primers. Clones were sequenced by immunoSEQ multiplex PCR, and TCRdb holds only the in-frame ones, with some missing. The V and J calls and the clone size are those of that table, but D and trimming were determined from the DNA. The profile covers under 250,000 clones, with approximately 80% appearing a single time and 1.3% taken by the ten largest. Germline lookup yields CDR1 SGHTA and CDR2 FQGNSA. V was clipped by 1 base and J by 4 bases; unmatched bases: 6. CDR3 length equals 17 residues. The study drew participants aged about 18 to 90 years from around 24 US areas. Clinical history as reported by participants underpinned cohort assignment.

The genes are TRBV7-2 and TRBJ2-3; 12 positions match TRBD2. The source is a woman between 40 and 50 years old with acute COVID-19. Material: PBMCs or T cells enriched from blood (not recorded which). Here the CDR3 reads CASSLDLLAGGADTQYF. In DNA form, the CDR3 reads TGTGCCAGCAGCTTAGATTTGCTAGCGGGAGGGGCAGATACGCAGTATTTT.